The sequence of this T cell receptor (beta chain) was determined in a study of cytomegalovirus exposure and HLA in healthy donors. The PCR was carried out with 60 Vbeta primers and 13 Jbeta primers. The table came from immunoSEQ multiplex PCR; TCRdb's copy has only in-frame clones and leaves some out. The sample yields about 210,000 clones, around 84% seen once. This CDR3 comprises 14 residues. V lost 2 bases, J lost 5 bases, and 12 bases lay in between. Per the germline V gene, CDR1 is SGHTA and CDR2 is FQGNSA. A word on this clone: Its antigen is undetermined.

Donors likely had unrecorded immune exposures despite being nominally healthy when sampled. Whole-study results and caveats: An analysis was carried out at a later point. It showed that HLA-associated TCR beta chains were more clonally expanded than equally common non-associated chains. In vitro assays verified that a few CMV-associated chains recognized CMV antigens specifically. Across donors, sequencing depth was assumed by presence/absence analyses to be roughly uniform.

The sample comprised PBMCs. The chain carries TRBV7-2 and TRBJ1-1; D is uncertain. This TCR was recovered from a man aged 35 to 55 in good health and CMV-seropositive. The CDR3, as DNA: TGTGCCAGCAGCTTAAAAAACAGTCTGACTGAAGCTTTCTTT. It yields the protein CASSLKNSLTEAFF.